This entry lists 7 T cell receptor beta chains sequenced from one sample in a study of blood T cell repertoires in COVID-19. Clones were sequenced by immunoSEQ multiplex PCR, and TCRdb holds only the in-frame ones, with some missing. The sample lists around 130,000 clones, around 78% occurring once. The sequencing sample was made of peripheral blood. The receptors were sampled from a human donor in a cohort sampled during active COVID-19.

V gene TRBV19 combines with J gene TRBJ2-1; possible D gene TRBD2, 5 bases. Germline V gene data show CDR1 as LNHDA and CDR2 as SQIVND (reference sequence). There are 15 residues in the CDR3. V lost 6 bases and J 6 bases, leaving 18 bases between the germline ends. CDR3 region: CASSSEAEVGNEQFF. In nucleotides, the CDR3 is TGTGCCAGTAGCTCGGAGGCAGAAGTTGGCAATGAGCAGTTCTTC.

This clone was recorded many times. The J gene is TRBJ1-2, the V gene TRBV5-4, with D perhaps matching TRBD1 (6 bases). Germline CDR1 reads SGHNT; CDR2 reads YYREEE (reference sequence). This CDR3 region has 12 residues. V was shortened by 3 bases and J by 5 bases, with 8 bases between the two germline ends. Here the CDR3 reads CASSSTGYGYTF. CDR3 nucleotide sequence: TGTGCCAGCAGCTCGACAGGATATGGCTACACCTTC.

The rearrangement uses TRBV6-5 and TRBJ1-1; possible D gene TRBD1, 5 bases. The germline gives CDR1 MNHEY, CDR2 SVGAGI. This CDR3 region has 14 residues. V was cut by 0 bases and J by 5 bases, with 10 bases left in between. Here the CDR3 reads CASSYSRGRTEAFF. The CDR3 bases are TGTGCCAGCAGTTACTCAAGGGGAAGGACTGAAGCTTTCTTT.

The rearrangement links TRBV6-5 to TRBJ2-3; perhaps TRBD1 as D (6 bases). Germline V gene lookup returns CDR1 MNHEY and CDR2 SVGAGI. Trimming shortened V by 4 bases and J by 6 bases, and 20 bases separated the two germline ends. The CDR3 contains 16 residues. Here the CDR3 DNA reads TGTGCCAGCAGTTTAGCCGGGACATTCAACGGGGATACGCAGTATTTT. Protein: CASSLAGTFNGDTQYF.

The V and J genes are TRBV25-1 and TRBJ1-1, with unresolved D. The V gene's germline CDR1 is MGHDK and CDR2 SYGVNS. The ends were cut back, 1 base at V and 1 base at J, with 7 bases in the middle. The CDR3 is 14 amino acids. CDR3 protein: CASSEFGRNTEAFF. For the CDR3, the DNA is TGTGCCAGCAGTGAATTCGGGAGGAACACTGAAGCTTTCTTT.

The V gene is TRBV5-4, the J gene TRBJ2-7; TRBD1 agrees at 10 bases. Germline lookup yields CDR1 SGHNT and CDR2 YYREEE (reference sequence). The CDR3 has 15 residues. Losses at the gene ends were 0 bases for V and 3 bases for J; bases not matched to a gene: 3. CDR3 in amino acids: CASSLGTGGFYEQYF. For the CDR3, the DNA is TGTGCCAGCAGCTTGGGGACAGGGGGGTTCTACGAGCAGTACTTC.

This clone appeared once. The chain combines TRBV18 with TRBJ1-1; D remains unclear. The V end lost 5 bases, the J end lost 7 bases, and 17 bases lay between the germline ends. CDR3 size: 14 residues. CDR1 and CDR2 from the germline V gene are KGHSH and LQKENI. This CDR3 is CASSGNGDAREAFF. CDR3 bases: TGTGCCAGCTCAGGGAACGGGGATGCCCGTGAAGCTTTCTTT.